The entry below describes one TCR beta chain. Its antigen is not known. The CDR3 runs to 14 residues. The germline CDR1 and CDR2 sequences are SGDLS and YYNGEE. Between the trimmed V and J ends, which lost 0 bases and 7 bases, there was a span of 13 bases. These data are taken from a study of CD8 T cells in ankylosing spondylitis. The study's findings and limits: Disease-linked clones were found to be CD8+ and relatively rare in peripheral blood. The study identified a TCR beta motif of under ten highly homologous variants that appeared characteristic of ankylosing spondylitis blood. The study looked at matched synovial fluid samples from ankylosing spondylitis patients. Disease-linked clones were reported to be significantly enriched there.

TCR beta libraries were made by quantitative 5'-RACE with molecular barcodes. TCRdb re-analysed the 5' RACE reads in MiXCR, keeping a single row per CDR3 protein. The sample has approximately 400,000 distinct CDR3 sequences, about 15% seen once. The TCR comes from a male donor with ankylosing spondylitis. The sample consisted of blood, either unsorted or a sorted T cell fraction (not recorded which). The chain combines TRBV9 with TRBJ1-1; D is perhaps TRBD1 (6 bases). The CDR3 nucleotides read TGTGCCAGCAGCGTAGTTTCAGGGGCAGGTGAAGCTTTCTTT. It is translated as CASSVVSGAGEAFF.